This entry lists 25 T cell receptor beta chains sequenced from one sample in a study of breast tumors, draining lymph nodes, adjacent tissues. Via MiXCR, TCRdb re-called the multiplex PCR reads, giving one row per CDR3 protein. The sample carries approximately 150,000 distinct CDR3 sequences, around a third recorded once. The lymph nodes were axillary draining lymph nodes from breast cancer patients. Sequenced input: axillary lymph node tissue. The receptors stem from a female donor with breast cancer. Some clones in this sample may be carry-over from other donors' samples.

The CDR3 DNA follows: TGTGCCAGCAGCTTAGCCCTTAGCGGGGGGGCCCTAGATACGCAGTATTTT. The encoded protein is CASSLALSGGALDTQYF. The rearrangement joins TRBV7-2 to TRBJ2-3; 11 bases match TRBD2. Trimming cost V 0 bases and J 5 bases; bases outside gene matches: 7. The CDR3 sequence is 17 residues long. Germline CDR1 and CDR2: SGHTA and FQGNSA. The full variable domain, completed using reference TRBV7-2 and TRBJ2-3, is GAGVSQSPSNKVTEKGKDVELRCDPISGHTALYWYRQSLGQGLEFLIYFQGNSAPDKSGLPSDRFSAERTGGSVSTLTIQRTQQEDSAVYLCASSLALSGGALDTQYFGPGTRLTVL.

The V and J genes are TRBV5-6 and TRBJ2-7; 8 bases agree with TRBD2. The CDR3 sequence is 14 residues long. The V gene's germline CDR1 is SGHDT and CDR2 YYEEEE. With V trimmed by 0 bases and J by 2 bases, 1 base remained unmatched. DNA for the CDR3: TGTGCCAGCAGCTTGGAGGGACTAGCCTACGAGCAGTACTTC. This sequence encodes CASSLEGLAYEQYF.

This sequence joins TRBV5-1 and TRBJ2-5; TRBD2 matches at 9 bases. The CDR3 sequence is 17 residues long. CDR1 and CDR2 (germline): SGHRS, YFSETQ. V was clipped by 1 base and J by 6 bases; unmatched bases: 13. Written as DNA, the CDR3 is TGCGCCAGCAGCTTGAGTCTAGCGGGGAACCTCGGGCAGACCCAGTACTTC. This encodes CASSLSLAGNLGQTQYF.

This clonotype was counted many times. The V and J genes are TRBV11-3 and TRBJ2-5, with TRBD2 matching 12 bases. Germline CDR1 is SGHNT and CDR2 is YENEEA. V gave up 3 bases and J gave up 2 bases; unmatched junction bases: 1. This CDR3 region has 15 residues. CDR3 sequence: CASSLTSGGQETQYF. The CDR3 region has the DNA TGTGCCAGCAGCTTGACTAGCGGGGGACAAGAGACCCAGTACTTC.

This clonotype was counted many times. This chain uses TRBV10-3 with TRBJ2-7; D gene unclear. V was shortened by 3 bases and J by 2 bases, with 5 bases between the two germline ends. The CDR3 consists of 12 residues. In germline, CDR1 is ENHRY, CDR2 SYGVKD. The CDR3 DNA reads TGTGCCATCAGTGAAGGGACCTACGAGCAGTACGTC. This sequence encodes CAISEGTYEQYV.

This clonotype appeared many times. This sequence joins TRBV20-1 and TRBJ2-3, with unresolved D. The ends were cut back, 7 bases at V and 0 bases at J, with 8 bases in the middle. CDR1 DFQATT and CDR2 SNEGSKA come from the germline V gene (reference sequence). The CDR3 totals 12 residues. The CDR3 bases are TGCAGTGTAGAACCTAGCACAGATACGCAGTATTTT. Encoded protein: CSVEPSTDTQYF.

This clonotype has a count of ten or more. The V and J genes are TRBV6-1 and TRBJ2-1, with 15 nucleotides matching TRBD2. With V trimmed by 10 bases and J by 5 bases, 6 bases remained unmatched. The length of the CDR3 is 15 residues. Germline V gives CDR1 MNHNS, CDR2 SASEGT. The CDR3 bases are TGTGCCACCCTGGGGACTAGCGGGGGGAACAATGAGCAGTTCTTC. As protein: CATLGTSGGNNEQFF.

This clonotype was recorded many times. The chain links TRBV10-3 to TRBJ2-7; TRBD2 agrees at 13 bases. Germline assignment: CDR1 ENHRY and CDR2 SYGVKD. V lost 11 bases and J lost 0; bases outside the gene matches: 10. This CDR3 spans 16 amino acids. The CDR3 DNA is TGTGCCGTGGGACTAGCGGGATATAGTGACTCCTACGAGCAGTACTTC. This sequence encodes CAVGLAGYSDSYEQYF.

This clonotype was recorded many times. In nucleotides, the CDR3 is TGTGCCAGCAGCTTAGGGCAGATCACTGAAGCTTTCTTT. Amino acid sequence: CASSLGQITEAFF. The rearrangement joins TRBV7-2 to TRBJ1-1; D uncertain. CDR1 and CDR2 (germline): SGHTA, FQGNSA. V dropped 1 base and J dropped 4 bases, with 7 bases sitting between them. The CDR3 totals 13 residues.

V is TRBV20-1 and J is TRBJ1-6, with D tentatively TRBD1 (6 bases). The CDR3 contains 14 residues. Looked up from germline, CDR1 is DFQATT and CDR2 is SNEGSKA (reference sequence). V was trimmed by 1 base and J by 13 bases, leaving 17 bases between them. This chain's CDR3 is CSARAGANNFPLHF. In DNA form, the CDR3 reads TGCAGTGCTAGAGCAGGGGCCAACAATTTCCCCCTCCACTTT.

The sample holds a few counts of this clonotype. The genes are TRBV3-1 and TRBJ1-1; possibly TRBD1 for D (6 bases). The V gene's germline CDR1 is LGHDT and CDR2 YNNKEL (reference sequence). Trimming took off 1 base at V and 5 bases at J, with 8 bases between the two ends. This CDR3 contains 13 residues. CDR3 DNA: TGTGCCAGCAGCCAAGTTAGGGGGACTGAAGCTTTCTTT. Protein: CASSQVRGTEAFF.

This clonotype was picked up many times. The chain has TRBV2 and TRBJ2-1, with no clear D. Trimming cost V 2 bases and J 5 bases, with 4 bases left between them. The CDR3 consists of 12 residues. From germline, CDR1 is SNHLY and CDR2 FYNNEI. The CDR3 protein is CASSELHNEQFF. For the CDR3, the DNA is TGTGCCAGCAGTGAACTACACAATGAGCAGTTCTTC.

This clonotype was detected ten times or more. This chain uses TRBV4-3 with TRBJ2-3; 8 nucleotides line up with TRBD1. V gave up 2 bases and J gave up 1 base; unmatched junction bases: 5. CDR1 and CDR2 (germline): LGHNA, YSLEER. This CDR3 spans 16 amino acids. This chain's CDR3 is CASSQLSRGRTDTQYF. The CDR3 DNA is TGCGCCAGCAGCCAATTAAGCAGGGGGCGCACAGATACGCAGTATTTT.

The CDR3 DNA reads TGTGCCAGCAGCAGAACTGGGACATCAGATACGCAGTATTTT. Its protein is CASSRTGTSDTQYF. This chain connects TRBV7-9 to TRBJ2-3; the D gene is possibly TRBD1 (6 bases). CDR3 length: 14 residues. Trimming stripped 5 bases from V and 4 bases from J, with 13 bases between. Germline loops: CDR1 SEHNR, CDR2 FQNEAQ (reference sequence).

This clonotype was counted a single time. The genes are TRBV10-3 and TRBJ2-1, with TRBD1 matching 8 bases. Trimming at V came to 4 bases and at J to 6 bases, leaving 8 bases not matched to a gene. CDR3 length equals 15 residues. Germline CDR1 ENHRY, CDR2 SYGVKD. The CDR3 DNA reads as TGTGCCATCAGTGTGGGCCAGGGGGCGCGCAATGAGCAGTTCTTC. This encodes CAISVGQGARNEQFF.

This clonotype was counted at least ten times. The chain recombines TRBV11-2 with TRBJ1-4, with D unresolved. This CDR3 is 14 amino acids long. V was clipped by 5 bases and J by 7 bases, with 14 bases between them. Germline loops: CDR1 SGHAT, CDR2 FQNNGV. The CDR3 DNA is TGTGCCAGCAGCCCCCTCGGCCGTAGTGAAAAACTGTTTTTT. Amino acid sequence: CASSPLGRSEKLFF.

In its sample, this clonotype was seen many times. This chain uses TRBV27 with TRBJ2-2; 7 bases line up with TRBD1. With 10 bases clipped from V and 2 bases from J, the junction kept 4 bases outside the gene matches. The germline gives CDR1 MNHEY, CDR2 SMNVEV (reference sequence). The length of the CDR3 is 13 residues. The CDR3 DNA is TGTGCCACCAGGGACAGAAACACCGGGGAGCTGTTTTTT. It codes for CATRDRNTGELFF.

Regarding this clonotype: This CDR3 is missing its conserved last phenylalanine or tryptophan, likely due to a read error. The J gene is TRBJ1-2, the V gene TRBV3-1; TRBD1 aligns across 8 bases. Looked up from germline, CDR1 is LGHDT and CDR2 is YNNKEL (reference sequence). The V gene end was trimmed by 1 base and the J gene end by 8 bases; junction bases not matched to a gene: 12. CDR3 length equals 16 residues. The CDR3 region has the DNA TGTGCCAGCAGCCAAGGGGCCGCTGTGACAGGGGTCGGCTACACCCTC. It specifies CASSQGAAVTGVGYTL.

This clonotype has at least ten counts. This chain connects TRBV28 to TRBJ2-7, with D possibly matching TRBD2 (7 bases). The CDR3 is 19 amino acids. Germline CDR1 is MDHEN and CDR2 is SYDVKM. Between the trimmed V and J ends, which lost 6 bases and 3 bases, there was a span of 30 bases. CDR3 sequence: CASSLGGGRILHLVYEQYV. CDR3 sequence (DNA): TGTGCCAGCAGCCTTGGGGGGGGCCGAATCCTCCACCTAGTCTACGAGCAGTACGTC.

Regarding this clonotype: A much larger clone differs by one base, so this may be a read error. V and J are TRBV30 and TRBJ2-5; D is uncertain. Germline CDR1 GTSNPN, CDR2 SVGIG (reference sequence). The CDR3 totals 11 residues. This CDR3 reads CAFTTVEAQYF. DNA for the CDR3: TGTGCCTTCACTACTGTAGAGGCCCAGTACTTC.

This clonotype was detected ten times or more. The J gene is TRBJ1-5, the V gene TRBV6-6; no clear D. Germline CDR1 and CDR2: MNHNY and SVGAGI (reference sequence). This CDR3 region has 12 residues. V was trimmed by 4 bases and J by 7 bases, leaving 8 bases between them. The CDR3 loop is CASSLGFQPQHF. The CDR3 DNA reads as TGTGCCAGCAGTTTGGGTTTCCAGCCCCAGCATTTT.

This chain connects TRBV9 to TRBJ1-2; 8 nucleotides match TRBD1. Germline values: CDR1 SGDLS, CDR2 YYNGEE. J lost 4 bases, V lost 2 bases, and 7 bases had no gene match. The CDR3 runs to 15 residues. The CDR3 here is CASSVPSGGGYGYTF. In DNA, the CDR3 is TGTGCCAGCAGCGTTCCGTCAGGGGGCGGCTATGGCTACACCTTC.

This clonotype was seen at least ten times. The chain employs TRBV29-1 and TRBJ2-1, with TRBD2 identical over 9 bases. CDR1 and CDR2 from the germline V gene are SQVTM and ANQGSEA. V lost 4 bases and J lost 10; bases outside the gene matches: 2. The CDR3 spans 11 residues. Here the CDR3 DNA reads TGCAGCGTTGCGGCGGGGGGGGAGCAGTTCTTC. It codes for CSVAAGGEQFF.

V gene TRBV15 combines with J gene TRBJ2-7; TRBD2 might be the D (5 bases). The CDR3 length is 14 residues. Germline-derived CDR1 and CDR2 are LNHNV and YYDKDF (reference sequence). Here the CDR3 reads CATPVSVESYKQYV. CDR3 DNA sequence: TGTGCCACCCCGGTTAGCGTTGAATCCTACAAGCAGTACGTC.

This clonotype was seen repeatedly, ten times or more. V usage is TRBV6-6 and J usage is TRBJ2-2; unclear D gene. The CDR3 extends over 15 amino acids. V lost 5 bases, J lost 1 base, and 11 bases lay in between. Germline V lookup: CDR1 MNHNY, CDR2 SVGAGI (reference sequence). The CDR3 reads CASSHATGNTGELFF. The CDR3 DNA reads TGTGCCAGCAGTCACGCTACCGGGAACACCGGGGAGCTGTTTTTT.